The entry below gives a single T cell receptor (beta chain) sequence along with its context. Germline V gives CDR1 GTSNPN, CDR2 SVGIG (reference sequence). Trimming left V 3 bases short and J 3 bases short, with 15 bases between. The CDR3 runs 15 residues. The sample is drawn from a study of glioma-infiltrating T cells after dendritic cell vaccination. Method: immunoSEQ multiplex PCR; TCRdb's copy keeps in-frame clones and lacks some. The sample includes tens of thousands of clones, around 81% seen only once; the top ten take around 8%. The chain has TRBV30 and TRBJ1-5, with a possible D match to TRBD1 (5 bases). This sample comprised blood, obtained before dendritic cell vaccination. The receptor comes from a human donor with glioblastoma. The CDR3 DNA is TGTGCCTGGAGCGAATCGACAGCGAACAATCAGCCCCAGCATTTT. Translating gives CAWSESTANNQPQHF.